A selection of T cell receptor beta chains follows, all from one sample in a study of blood T cell repertoires in COVID-19. Clones were sequenced by immunoSEQ multiplex PCR, and TCRdb holds only the in-frame ones, with some missing. The sample records 170,000 or so clones, about 72% being singletons. Sequencing input: PBMCs or T cells enriched from blood (not recorded which). The receptors come from a woman between 50 and 59 years old who had recovered from COVID-19. Both conserved end residues are part of each CDR3. The D gene is left open where the match is weak. Clone size is given for some rows only: seen once, a few or many times, or a class if the clone is expanded.

CASSDTGAGNTIYF TGTGCCAGCAGTGACACAGGGGCTGGAAACACCATATATTTT TRBJ1-3 TRBV27 few TRBD1
CASRPSGSSYNEQFF TGTGCCAGCAGACCTAGCGGGAGCTCCTACAATGAGCAGTTCTTC TRBJ2-1 TRBV11-1 few TRBD2
CASSLQVAANEKLFF TGTGCCAGCAGCCTACAGGTGGCGGCTAATGAAAAACTGTTTTTT TRBJ1-4 TRBV7-2 . .
CASKNEGDEQFF TGTGCCAGCAAGAACGAGGGTGATGAGCAGTTCTTC TRBJ2-1 TRBV7-9 few .
CASSTHRNQPQHF TGTGCCAGCAGTACCCACAGGAATCAGCCCCAGCATTTT TRBJ1-5 TRBV6-2/TRBV6-3 . .
CASSLNGRGADTQYF TGTGCCAGCTCACTCAACGGCAGGGGGGCAGATACGCAGTATTTT TRBJ2-3 TRBV18 . .
CASSLGAKAGSSYNEQFF TGCGCCAGCAGCTTGGGGGCCAAGGCGGGCAGCTCCTACAATGAGCAGTTCTTC TRBJ2-1 TRBV5-1 . .
CASSLSGNTIYF TGTGCCAGCAGCCTCTCTGGAAACACCATATATTTT TRBJ1-3 TRBV9 few .
CASSYSRSREQFF TGTGCCAGCAGTTACTCGCGTAGCCGTGAGCAGTTCTTC TRBJ2-1 TRBV6-5 . .
CAISGQGDQPQHF TGTGCCATCAGTGGTCAAGGAGATCAGCCCCAGCATTTT TRBJ1-5 TRBV10-3 once .
CASSARQGLGGTGELFF TGTGCCAGCAGCGCAAGACAGGGCCTCGGTGGCACCGGGGAGCTGTTTTTT TRBJ2-2 TRBV9 . TRBD1
CASNTQQGKPYEQYF TGTGCCAGCAACACTCAACAGGGGAAACCCTACGAGCAGTACTTC TRBJ2-7 TRBV28 few TRBD1
CASSPRQGSYEQYF TGTGCCAGCAGCCCCCGACAGGGGTCCTACGAGCAGTACTTC TRBJ2-7 TRBV6-5 . TRBD1
CASSNRGGLTEAFF TGTGCCAGCAGTAACCGAGGGGGCCTCACTGAAGCTTTCTTT TRBJ1-1 TRBV5-5 few TRBD1
CASSGQGVTEAFF TGTGCCAGCAGCGGGCAGGGGGTCACTGAAGCTTTCTTT TRBJ1-1 TRBV28 . TRBD1
CASSLYHAWQYF TGTGCCAGCAGCTTATATCATGCGTGGCAGTACTTC TRBJ2-7 TRBV7-9 . .
CASRVDRTTEAFF TGTGCCAGCAGGGTGGACAGGACCACTGAAGCTTTCTTT TRBJ1-1 TRBV6-5 . TRBD1
CASRVPGGTQYF TGTGCCAGCAGAGTACCAGGGGGGACGCAGTATTTT TRBJ2-3 TRBV28 . .
CASSEAGNQPQHF TGCGCCAGCAGCGAAGCGGGGAATCAGCCCCAGCATTTT TRBJ1-5 TRBV5-1 . .
CASTRAPGAGPGSYEQYF TGTGCCAGCACCCGGGCCCCCGGAGCGGGACCCGGCTCCTACGAGCAGTACTTC TRBJ2-7 TRBV3-1/TRBV3-2 few TRBD2
CASSLDAPGLAGKDEQFF TGTGCCAGCAGCTTAGACGCACCGGGACTAGCGGGAAAGGATGAGCAGTTCTTC TRBJ2-1 TRBV11-2 few TRBD2
CAWGLASNTGELFF TGTGCCTGGGGACTAGCATCGAACACCGGGGAGCTGTTTTTT TRBJ2-2 TRBV30 . TRBD2
CATSDAPSGRERNEQFF TGTGCCACCAGTGATGCGCCTAGCGGGAGAGAGAGGAATGAGCAGTTCTTC TRBJ2-1 TRBV24-1 . TRBD2
CASSSGSGATGELFF TGTGCCAGCAGCAGCGGATCGGGAGCCACCGGGGAGCTGTTTTTT TRBJ2-2 TRBV7-9 . .
CASSQEGRSSGNTIYF TGTGCCAGCAGCCAAGAAGGCAGGTCCTCTGGAAACACCATATATTTT TRBJ1-3 TRBV4-2 . .
CASSSDQRRSPLHF TGTGCCAGCAGCTCGGACCAGCGGAGGTCACCCCTCCACTTT TRBJ1-6 TRBV27 . .
CASSSYGIVDNEQFF TGTGCCAGCAGCTCCTACGGGATAGTTGACAATGAGCAGTTCTTC TRBJ2-1 TRBV7-6 few .
CASSLPQYTEAFF TGTGCCAGCAGTTTACCACAGTACACTGAAGCTTTCTTT TRBJ1-1 TRBV28 . .
CATEYGGNYGYTF TGTGCCACAGAGTACGGGGGGAACTATGGCTACACCTTC TRBJ1-2 TRBV28 . .
CASSSDTDTQYF TGTGCCAGCAGTTCAGACACAGATACGCAGTATTTT TRBJ2-3 TRBV28 . .
CASSPREVTEAFF TGTGCCAGCTCACCAAGGGAGGTAACTGAAGCTTTCTTT TRBJ1-1 TRBV18 . .
CAWRGTGAEQYF TGTGCCTGGAGGGGGACAGGGGCCGAGCAGTACTTC TRBJ2-7 TRBV30 few TRBD1
CASSHPLDTQYF TGCGCCAGCAGCCACCCTTTAGATACGCAGTATTTT TRBJ2-3 TRBV4-1 . .
CASSLGTEKAFF TGTGCCAGCAGTTTAGGGACAGAGAAAGCTTTCTTT TRBJ1-1 TRBV28 . TRBD1
CASSRTSGVSTDTQYF TGTGCCAGCAGTCGGACTAGCGGGGTGTCCACAGATACGCAGTATTTT TRBJ2-3 TRBV27 few TRBD2
CASSLPGTGVKKLFF TGTGCCAGCAGTCTCCCTGGGACAGGGGTAAAAAAACTGTTTTTT TRBJ1-4 TRBV28 . TRBD1
CAISESGTSGNEQFF TGTGCCATCAGTGAGTCAGGGACTAGTGGCAATGAGCAGTTCTTC TRBJ2-1 TRBV10-3 . TRBD2
CASSFRTSGRNEQFF TGTGCCAGCAGCTTCAGGACTAGCGGGAGAAATGAGCAGTTCTTC TRBJ2-1 TRBV7-9 . TRBD2
CAISGAGRTDTQYF TGTGCCATCAGTGGGGCGGGACGCACAGATACGCAGTATTTT TRBJ2-3 TRBV10-3 . .
CASTRGDSNTGELFF TGTGCCAGCACCCGAGGAGATTCGAACACCGGGGAGCTGTTTTTT TRBJ2-2 TRBV7-3 once .
CASSPPGETQYF TGTGCCAGCAGCCCACCGGGGGAGACCCAGTACTTC TRBJ2-5 TRBV7-9 many .
CASSQDARAGDTQYF TGCGCCAGCAGCCAAGACGCGCGAGCGGGAGATACGCAGTATTTT TRBJ2-3 TRBV4-3 . .
CASSLGLAGNTIYF TGTGCCAGCAGCTTAGGACTAGCTGGAAACACCATATATTTT TRBJ1-3 TRBV7-6 once .
CASRIGGAEAFF TGTGCCAGCAGGATAGGTGGGGCTGAGGCTTTCTTT TRBJ1-1 TRBV11-2 . .
CASSTPRTGYEQYF TGTGCCAGCAGTACCCCTCGGACAGGCTACGAGCAGTACTTC TRBJ2-7 TRBV6-5 . TRBD1
CASTPGQGTYEQYF TGTGCCAGCACCCCGGGACAGGGAACCTACGAGCAGTACTTC TRBJ2-7 TRBV6-5 once TRBD1
CASRDRVGNNSPLHF TGTGCCAGCAGGGACAGGGTGGGGAATAATTCACCCCTCCACTTT TRBJ1-6 TRBV6-5 . TRBD1
CASSLVALAVGEIWEVGNEQFF TGTGCCAGCAGCCTAGTGGCCCTAGCGGTAGGGGAGATTTGGGAGGTGGGAAATGAGCAGTTCTTC TRBJ2-1 TRBV4-2 few TRBD2
CASCQARSNEQFF TGTGCCAGCTGCCAGGCCAGGTCAAATGAGCAGTTCTTC TRBJ2-1 TRBV2 once .
CASSESSQWRNNEQFF TGTGCCAGCAGCGAGTCTAGCCAATGGCGGAACAATGAGCAGTTCTTC TRBJ2-1 TRBV7-2 . .
CASSHNREKGLGYTF TGTGCCAGCAGCCACAACAGGGAGAAGGGCCTTGGCTACACCTTC TRBJ1-2 TRBV7-9 . .
CASSPGQTKETQYF TGTGCCAGCAGTCCGGGACAGACCAAAGAGACCCAGTACTTC TRBJ2-5 TRBV7-9 . TRBD1
CASSLRTGNSGNTIYF TGTGCCAGCAGTTTAAGGACGGGGAACTCTGGAAACACCATATATTTT TRBJ1-3 TRBV28 . .
CASSEYGTSGRAGEQFF TGTGCCAGCAGTGAATACGGGACTAGCGGGAGGGCCGGTGAGCAGTTCTTC TRBJ2-1 TRBV25-1 . TRBD2
CASSFQGRVTEAFF TGTGCCAGCAGTTTTCAGGGGAGAGTCACTGAAGCTTTCTTT TRBJ1-1 TRBV28 . .
CASAPSDATNEKLFF TGTGCCAGCGCTCCGAGCGACGCAACTAATGAAAAACTGTTTTTT TRBJ1-4 TRBV7-8 . .
CASSENPGLMYNEQFF TGTGCCAGCAGTGAAAATCCGGGACTAATGTACAATGAGCAGTTCTTC TRBJ2-1 TRBV3-1/TRBV3-2 . TRBD2
CASSLSTSGSGANVLTF TGTGCCAGTAGTCTCTCGACTAGCGGGTCTGGGGCCAACGTCCTGACTTTC TRBJ2-6 TRBV19 . TRBD2
CASSLESGQGAGQPQHF TGCGCCAGCAGCTTGGAATCGGGACAGGGGGCTGGTCAGCCCCAGCATTTT TRBJ1-5 TRBV5-1 . TRBD1
CASSFGQGHEKLFF TGTGCCAGCAGCTTCGGACAGGGACATGAAAAACTGTTTTTT TRBJ1-4 TRBV7-8 few TRBD1